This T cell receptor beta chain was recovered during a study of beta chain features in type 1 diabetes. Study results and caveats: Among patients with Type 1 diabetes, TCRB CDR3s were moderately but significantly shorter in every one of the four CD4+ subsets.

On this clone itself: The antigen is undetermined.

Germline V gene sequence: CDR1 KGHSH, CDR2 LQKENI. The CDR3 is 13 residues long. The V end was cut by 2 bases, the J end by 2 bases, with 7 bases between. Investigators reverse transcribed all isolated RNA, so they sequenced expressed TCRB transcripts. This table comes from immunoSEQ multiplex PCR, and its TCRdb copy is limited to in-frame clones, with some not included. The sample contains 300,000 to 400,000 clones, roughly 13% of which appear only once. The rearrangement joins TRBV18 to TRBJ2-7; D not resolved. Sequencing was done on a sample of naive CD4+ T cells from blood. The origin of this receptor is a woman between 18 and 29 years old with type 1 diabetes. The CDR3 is CASSPGPAYEQYV. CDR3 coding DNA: TGTGCCAGCTCACCAGGGCCAGCCTACGAGCAGTACGTC.